This T cell receptor beta chain was found in a study of shared clonotypes between healthy human individuals. Genomic DNA belonging to each subset was distributed in equal measure over several immunoSEQ plates. The data were produced by immunoSEQ multiplex PCR, yet TCRdb's version contains in-frame clones alone and is incomplete. This sample has some 630,000 clones, with about 96% found just once. Cells designated naive CD8 were CD45RO-negative and were positively selected for CCR7, with terminally differentiated effector memory CD45RA+ cells excluded. This clone was seen once. Other DNA sequences of this sample code for an identical CDR3. The CDR3 loop spans 11 amino acids. Germline-derived CDR1 and CDR2 are LNHDA and SQIVND (reference sequence). The V gene end was trimmed by 4 bases and the J gene end by 6 bases; junction bases not matched to a gene: 0.

The rearrangement links TRBV19 to TRBJ2-7, with TRBD2 identical over 7 bases. Source material: naive CD8+ T cells sorted from blood. The clonotype comes from a woman in her twenties or thirties in good health. Here the CDR3 reads CASSTGGEQYF. The CDR3 DNA follows: TGTGCCAGTAGTACGGGGGGCGAGCAGTACTTC. Full variable domain (missing parts from reference TRBV19 and TRBJ2-7): DGGITQSPKYLFRKEGQNVTLSCEQNLNHDAMYWYRQDPGQGLRLIYYSQIVNDFQKGDIAEGYSVSREKKESFPLTVTSAQKNPTAFYLCASSTGGEQYFGPGTRLTVT.